Listed here are 2 T cell receptor beta chains from one sample, sequenced in a study of shared clonotypes between healthy human individuals. Only in-frame clones appear in the TCRdb table, and some are missing; sequencing was by immunoSEQ multiplex PCR. This sample carries under 2.5 million clones, 85% to 95% of them seen once, and the ten largest clones take around 0.35%. The sequencing input was naive CD4+ T cells from PBMCs. Documented subset: CD45RA+ positively selected. The receptors were gathered from a man aged 18 to 35 in good health. Some clones in this sample may be carry-over from other donors' samples.

The V call is TRBV7-2, the J call TRBJ1-2; 8 nucleotides align to TRBD1. The V segment lost 4 bases and the J segment 4 bases; nucleotides outside the gene matches: 8. The CDR3 length is 15 residues. Germline-derived CDR1 and CDR2 are SGHTA and FQGNSA. The DNA for the CDR3 is TGTGCCAGCAGCTCACGGACAGGGCTTTTCTATGGCTACACCTTC. Protein: CASSSRTGLFYGYTF.

The chain joins TRBV5-1 to TRBJ2-7; TRBD2 might be the D (6 bases). The CDR3 runs 14 residues. V was pared by 2 bases and J by 7 bases, with 16 bases between. In germline, CDR1 is SGHRS, CDR2 YFSETQ. CDR3 bases: TGCGCCAGCAGCTTAGAAAGCGGGCTTTGGGAGCAGTACTTC. Translation: CASSLESGLWEQYF.